This TCR beta chain was captured in a study of beta chain features in type 1 diabetes. Study summary: All of the samples together had some 110 million sorted cells examined.

Turning to this clone: Its target is not known.

The CDR3 spans 14 residues. V was pared by 2 bases and J by 5 bases, with 12 bases between. Germline lookup yields CDR1 SGDLS and CDR2 YYNGEE. The study reverse transcribed the entire isolated RNA, so it sequenced expressed TCRB transcripts. Method: immunoSEQ multiplex PCR; TCRdb's copy keeps in-frame clones and lacks some. Among 130,000 to 150,000 clones listed, about 44% were seen once. Notes on the study in general: There was a moderate but significant shortening of TCRB CDR3s in all four CD4+ subsets of Type 1 diabetes patients. For cells with high TCR expression, cDNA sequencing could yield over-representation.

The chain uses TRBV9 and TRBJ2-3; D is perhaps TRBD1 (5 bases). Sequenced: Tregs from blood. The sequence was obtained from a man in his late teens or twenties in good health. DNA of the CDR3: TGTGCCAGCAGCGTTCAGGGCGGAATAGATACGCAGTATTTT. Residues: CASSVQGGIDTQYF.